The present T cell receptor (beta chain) was sequenced within a study of Graves' ophthalmopathy and Graves' hyperthyroidism. Regarding the study as a whole: Among thyroid clonotypes expanded above 0.001 frequency, most also appeared in blood.

The CDR3 contains 16 residues. The V and J ends lost 0 bases and 7 bases respectively, with 16 bases between them. From germline, CDR1 is LGHNA and CDR2 YSLEER. Amplification from RNA transcripts yielded the TCR beta CDR3 regions. The authors performed first-round RT-PCR with HTBI primers and then a second-round multiplex PCR. A single record per CDR3 protein comes from TCRdb applying MiXCR to the multiplex PCR reads. The profile shows about 370,000 distinct CDR3 sequences, 17% of them singletons. This clonotype was recorded at least ten times. Its antigen is currently unknown. Sequenced: peripheral blood. The TCR originated in an adult woman with stable Graves' hyperthyroidism. The V and J genes are TRBV4-3 and TRBJ2-4; D may correspond to TRBD1 or TRBD2 (5 bases each). The CDR3, as DNA: TGCGCCAGCAGCCAAGAGACGGGGCCGCCGAGGAACATTCAGTACTTC. It yields the protein CASSQETGPPRNIQYF.